The 27 T cell receptor beta chains reported below all come from one sample, sequenced in a study of T cell changes during pregnancy in multiple sclerosis. Sequenced by immunoSEQ multiplex PCR; TCRdb stores in-frame clones only, minus some. The profile shows 20,000 to 25,000 clones, about nine tenths of them singletons. The specimen comprised CD8+ T cells from peripheral blood mononuclear cells, sampled in the first trimester of pregnancy. These receptors were taken from a female donor in good health, enrolled as a control in a pregnancy study.

The chain carries TRBV7-2 and TRBJ1-3, with 7 bases lining up with TRBD1. After removal of 2 bases from V and 0 bases from J, the junction contained 7 bases not matched to a gene. The CDR3 totals 17 residues. Germline CDR1 reads SGHTA; CDR2 reads FQGNSA. DNA of the CDR3: TGTGCCAGCAGCTTACTCCTAGGGGGCTCCTCTGGAAACACCATATATTTT. Protein product: CASSLLLGGSSGNTIYF.

This clone was seen only a few times. The chain uses TRBV11-2 and TRBJ1-2; D uncertain. Trimming removed 2 bases at V and 0 bases at J, with 16 bases between. The length of the CDR3 is 17 residues. Germline lookup yields CDR1 SGHAT and CDR2 FQNNGV. CDR3 in DNA: TGTGCCAGCAGCTTAATATCTGGGCGGGGTTCTAACTATGGCTACACCTTC. It encodes CASSLISGRGSNYGYTF.

This chain connects TRBV7-8 to TRBJ2-2; D not certain. Germline assignment: CDR1 SGHVS and CDR2 FQNEAQ. Trimming removed 5 bases at V and 3 bases at J, with 19 bases between. The CDR3 is 17 amino acids. The CDR3 nucleotides read TGTGCCAGCAGCCCCCAGGCTGTCGGTTGGGACACCGGGGAGCTGTTTTTT. Amino acid sequence: CASSPQAVGWDTGELFF.

The chain has TRBV4-1 and TRBJ1-1, with D tentatively TRBD1 (6 bases). From germline, CDR1 is MGHRA and CDR2 YSYEKL. This CDR3 region has 14 residues. Trimming stripped 0 bases from V and 8 bases from J, with 13 bases between. CDR3 DNA sequence: TGCGCCAGCAGCCAAGATATTGGTACAGGGGAAGCTTTCTTT. Its protein is CASSQDIGTGEAFF.

This clone was detected only a few times. The chain employs TRBV20-1 and TRBJ1-1; no clear D. Trimming removed 1 base at V and 8 bases at J, with 2 bases between. The CDR3 loop spans 9 amino acids. In germline, CDR1 is DFQATT, CDR2 SNEGSKA (reference sequence). The CDR3 here is CSARAEAFF. The CDR3 DNA follows: TGCAGTGCTAGAGCGGAAGCTTTCTTT.

The chain recombines TRBV14 with TRBJ1-4; no reliable D call. V lost 4 bases and J lost 3, with 12 bases in between. Per germline, CDR1 SGHDN and CDR2 FVKESK. This CDR3 spans 15 amino acids. The CDR3 reads CASSPLAEPNEKLFF. The CDR3 DNA reads TGTGCCAGCAGCCCCTTGGCGGAGCCTAATGAAAAACTGTTTTTT.

The chain recombines TRBV5-4 with TRBJ2-5; TRBD1 aligns across 7 bases. Looked up from germline, CDR1 is SGHNT and CDR2 is YYREEE (reference sequence). The trim removed 3 bases at V and 3 bases at J, leaving 5 bases unmatched. There are 14 residues in the CDR3. CDR3 in amino acids: CASSYIGTEETQYF. The CDR3 nucleotides read TGTGCCAGCAGCTACATCGGGACAGAAGAGACCCAGTACTTC.

The chain carries TRBV5-4 and TRBJ2-1, with D unclear. The germline CDR1 and CDR2 sequences are SGHNT and YYREEE (reference sequence). V was trimmed by 4 bases and J by 5 bases, leaving 7 bases between them. The CDR3 has 12 residues. The CDR3 loop is CASSQSDNEQFF. DNA for the CDR3: TGTGCCAGCAGCCAAAGCGACAATGAGCAGTTCTTC.

This chain uses TRBV11-2 with TRBJ2-7, with 7 bases fitting TRBD1. CDR3 size: 15 residues. J lost 0 bases, V lost 3 bases, and 5 bases had no gene match. Germline V gene sequence: CDR1 SGHAT, CDR2 FQNNGV. CDR3 amino acids: CASSLGQSLSYEQYF. The DNA of the CDR3 is TGTGCCAGCAGCTTGGGACAGAGCCTCTCCTACGAGCAGTACTTC.

The rearrangement uses TRBV7-9 and TRBJ1-1, with 9 nucleotides matching TRBD1. Germline-derived CDR1 and CDR2 are SEHNR and FQNEAQ (reference sequence). V shed 3 bases and J 1 base; nucleotides not matched to a gene: 9. The CDR3 totals 17 residues. CDR3: CASSFPLGTGPNTEAFF. For the CDR3, the DNA is TGTGCCAGCAGCTTTCCCTTGGGGACAGGGCCGAACACTGAAGCTTTCTTT.

V is TRBV6-6 and J is TRBJ2-4, with 7 bases that match TRBD2. The V gene end was trimmed by 6 bases and the J gene end by 5 bases; junction bases not matched to a gene: 4. The CDR3 sequence is 13 residues long. The germline V gene encodes CDR1 MNHNY and CDR2 SVGAGI (reference sequence). CDR3 protein: CASRPGLQNIQYF. The CDR3 DNA sequence: TGTGCCAGCAGACCGGGACTACAAAACATTCAGTACTTC.

The genes are TRBV4-1 and TRBJ2-7, with TRBD2 identical over 8 bases. The CDR3 covers 14 residues. Per germline, CDR1 MGHRA and CDR2 YSYEKL. V was clipped by 6 bases and J by 6 bases; unmatched bases: 10. This chain's CDR3 is CASRPLAEEREQYF. As DNA, the CDR3 is TGCGCCAGCAGGCCACTAGCGGAAGAACGCGAGCAGTACTTC.

The chain links TRBV5-1 to TRBJ1-1; TRBD1 aligns across 7 bases. V gave up 3 bases and J gave up 3 bases; unmatched junction bases: 5. Germline CDR1 reads SGHRS; CDR2 reads YFSETQ. CDR3 length: 14 residues. The CDR3 sequence: CASSSGTEDTEAFF. The CDR3, as DNA: TGCGCCAGCAGCTCCGGGACAGAGGACACTGAAGCTTTCTTT.

The genes are TRBV4-1 and TRBJ2-1; 8 nucleotides agree with TRBD2. Per the germline V gene, CDR1 is MGHRA and CDR2 is YSYEKL. The CDR3 consists of 13 residues. CDR3 in DNA: TGCGCAGTGGGGGTAGCGGGGTACAATGAGCAGTTCTTC. It encodes CAVGVAGYNEQFF.

The chain employs TRBV2 and TRBJ2-3, with 8 bases aligning to TRBD2. The V gene's germline CDR1 is SNHLY and CDR2 FYNNEI. The CDR3 spans 15 residues. Unmatched junction bases numbered 9, after V lost 7 bases and J lost 3 bases. This CDR3 is CASKEAAGVTDTQYF. The CDR3 DNA reads as TGTGCCAGCAAGGAGGCAGCGGGAGTAACAGATACGCAGTATTTT.

The chain has TRBV15 and TRBJ2-2; 7 bases are a match to TRBD2. J gave up 0 bases and V 5 bases, and 0 bases lay outside the gene matches. The CDR3 loop spans 14 amino acids. Germline V gene lookup returns CDR1 LNHNV and CDR2 YYDKDF (reference sequence). This CDR3 reads CATSGLANTGELFF. The DNA of the CDR3 is TGTGCCACCAGCGGACTAGCGAACACCGGGGAGCTGTTTTTT.

The chain combines TRBV4-1 with TRBJ2-5; D gene unclear. The J call may be wrong; the DNA end is better matched by TRBJ2-7. Germline CDR1 and CDR2: MGHRA and YSYEKL. CDR3 length: 13 residues. In DNA form, the CDR3 reads TGCGCCAGCAGCCAAGAATGGGGCTACGAGCAGTACTTC. Translated, it gives CASSQEWGYEQYF.

The chain joins TRBV7-9 to TRBJ1-5; D may be TRBD1 (5 bases). The CDR3 runs to 12 residues. Trimming took 1 base from V and 13 from J, leaving 11 bases between them. Germline V gene sequence: CDR1 SEHNR, CDR2 FQNEAQ (reference sequence). The CDR3: CASSLVPTEQHF. The DNA of the CDR3 is TGTGCCAGCAGCTTAGTTCCGACAGAGCAGCATTTT.

The V call is TRBV5-4, the J call TRBJ2-2; D not resolved. From germline, CDR1 is SGHNT and CDR2 YYREEE (reference sequence). This CDR3 comprises 14 residues. With 2 bases removed from V and 1 base from J, the gap between germline ends came to 6 bases. In DNA, the CDR3 is TGTGCCAGCAGCTTAAGCAAGAACACCGGGGAGCTGTTTTTT. This encodes CASSLSKNTGELFF.

The chain links TRBV2 to TRBJ1-2, with D perhaps TRBD1 (5 bases). Germline V gene data show CDR1 as SNHLY and CDR2 as FYNNEI. V lost 6 bases to trimming and J lost 5 bases, with 16 bases between them. This CDR3 contains 14 residues. CDR3 sequence (DNA): TGTGCCAGCAGGACAGACGCCTTCAAGTATGGCTACACCTTC. It encodes CASRTDAFKYGYTF. The complete variable domain, with remaining parts taken from reference TRBV2 and TRBJ1-2, reads EPEVTQTPSHQVTQMGQEVILRCVPISNHLYFYWYRQILGQKVEFLVSFYNNEISEKSEIFDDQFSVERPDGSNFTLKIRSTKLEDSAMYFCASRTDAFKYGYTFGSGTRLTVV.

In this sample, this clone turned up once. This rearrangement joins TRBV7-9 to TRBJ1-5; the match to TRBD1 covers 9 bases. CDR3 length: 15 residues. CDR1 and CDR2 from the germline V gene are SEHNR and FQNEAQ (reference sequence). Unmatched junction bases numbered 4, after V lost 1 base and J lost 6 bases. The CDR3, as DNA: TGTGCCAGCAGCTTAGGTACAGGGGGCACTCAGCCCCAGCATTTT. Protein: CASSLGTGGTQPQHF.

The chain joins TRBV19 to TRBJ2-1; 9 nucleotides agree with TRBD1. J was trimmed by 4 bases and V by 5 bases; bases with no gene match: 9. Per germline, CDR1 LNHDA and CDR2 SQIVND (reference sequence). The CDR3 covers 16 residues. CDR3 nucleotide sequence: TGTGCCAGTAGTGCCCTGGGACAGGGCGGGTACAATGAGCAGTTCTTC. Protein sequence: CASSALGQGGYNEQFF.

The V and J genes are TRBV4-2 and TRBJ1-2; TRBD1 matches 9 bases. This CDR3 comprises 18 residues. Trimming cost V 1 base and J 0 bases; bases outside gene matches: 9. Germline-derived CDR1 and CDR2 are LGHNA and YNFKEQ. The CDR3 reads CASSQVRDRVRANYGYTF. CDR3 in DNA: TGTGCCAGCAGCCAAGTCCGGGACAGGGTAAGGGCTAACTATGGCTACACCTTC.

The rearrangement uses TRBV28 and TRBJ2-5; no clear D gene. V shed 6 bases and J shed 5 bases, with 16 bases lying between them. From germline, CDR1 is MDHEN and CDR2 SYDVKM. CDR3 size: 14 residues. The CDR3 loop is CASSLAILEETQYF. As DNA, the CDR3 is TGTGCCAGCAGCCTGGCCATCCTAGAGGAGACCCAGTACTTC.

The genes are TRBV29-1 and TRBJ2-2; D may be TRBD2 (5 bases). Trimming stripped 8 bases from V and 0 bases from J, with 7 bases between. Germline CDR1 reads SQVTM; CDR2 reads ANQGSEA. CDR3 length: 12 residues. The CDR3 DNA reads TGCAGCCTAGCAGCGAACACCGGGGAGCTGTTTTTT. Protein product: CSLAANTGELFF.

This sequence joins TRBV7-9 and TRBJ2-5, with D tentatively TRBD1 (5 bases). CDR3 length equals 15 residues. Germline assignment: CDR1 SEHNR and CDR2 FQNEAQ (reference sequence). Trimming took off 2 bases at V and 5 bases at J, with 15 bases between the two ends. The CDR3 region has the DNA TGTGCCAGCAGCTTAACCACAGGTGGGATTGAGACCCAGTACTTC. Its protein is CASSLTTGGIETQYF.

A few counts support this clone. Written as DNA, the CDR3 is TGCGCCAGCAGCCCAGGCGGGGCCAACACTGAAGCTTTCTTT. Translating it yields CASSPGGANTEAFF. The genes are TRBV4-1 and TRBJ1-1, with a tentative D call TRBD1 (5 bases). The germline V gene has CDR1 MGHRA and CDR2 YSYEKL. V was trimmed by 4 bases and J by 2 bases, leaving 11 bases between them. This CDR3 has 14 amino acids.